The 8 T cell receptor beta chains below were found in one sample sequenced in a study of immune evolution from preneoplasia to lung adenocarcinoma. Clones were sequenced by immunoSEQ multiplex PCR, and TCRdb holds only the in-frame ones, with some missing. The table records more than 6,500 clones, around 74% of them present only once. The source material was FFPE atypical adenomatous hyperplasia tissue from the lung. The subset is: atypical adenomatous hyperplasia (AAH), lung preneoplasia. The receptors shown here come from an older donor with lung adenocarcinoma. Some clones in this sample may be carry-over from other donors' samples.

A few counts support this clone. The genes are TRBV2 and TRBJ1-2; D might be TRBD1 (5 bases). This CDR3 has 15 amino acids. Looked up from germline, CDR1 is SNHLY and CDR2 is FYNNEI. Trimming took off 3 bases at V and 4 bases at J, with 15 bases between the two ends. CDR3 in DNA: TGTGCCAGCAGTGAGGGGCAGGCCTTCGCCTATGGCTACACCTTC. This encodes CASSEGQAFAYGYTF. The entire variable domain, with the rest obtained from reference TRBV2 and TRBJ1-2, is as follows: EPEVTQTPSHQVTQMGQEVILRCVPISNHLYFYWYRQILGQKVEFLVSFYNNEISEKSEIFDDQFSVERPDGSNFTLKIRSTKLEDSAMYFCASSEGQAFAYGYTFGSGTRLTVV.

The chain employs TRBV7-3 and TRBJ2-2, with TRBD1 matching over 12 bases. This CDR3 is 17 amino acids long. In germline, CDR1 is SGHTA, CDR2 FQGTGA. Trimming took 6 bases from V and 7 from J; bases not matched to a gene: 12. CDR3 nucleotides: TGTGCCAGCAGTACACAACCGGGACAGGGGGCTGACGGGGAGCTGTTTTTT. This encodes CASSTQPGQGADGELFF.

The V call is TRBV7-9, the J call TRBJ1-2, with D perhaps matching TRBD1 (5 bases). Germline V gene lookup returns CDR1 SEHNR and CDR2 FQNEAQ (reference sequence). The CDR3 loop spans 17 amino acids. The V gene lost 1 base and the J gene lost 5 bases, with 20 bases spanning the gap. CDR3 in DNA: TGTGCCAGCAGCTTAGGGTCTTCCAGGGTGCTCTGGTATGGCTACACCTTC. The encoded protein is CASSLGSSRVLWYGYTF.

The rearrangement links TRBV30 to TRBJ1-2, with no clear D. Looked up from germline, CDR1 is GTSNPN and CDR2 is SVGIG (reference sequence). V was clipped by 0 bases and J by 2 bases, with 13 bases between them. CDR3 length: 15 residues. This CDR3 is CAWSVSREGNYGYTF. CDR3 coding DNA: TGTGCCTGGAGTGTGTCCCGCGAAGGAAACTATGGCTACACCTTC.

This clone was counted between two and nine times. V usage is TRBV6-5 and J usage is TRBJ2-3, with a tentative D call TRBD1 (5 bases). Between the trimmed V and J ends, which lost 7 bases and 6 bases, there was a span of 8 bases. Germline-derived CDR1 and CDR2 are MNHEY and SVGAGI. The length of the CDR3 is 11 residues. CDR3 sequence (DNA): TGTGCCAGCACCTGGGGCGATACGCAGTATTTT. The encoded protein is CASTWGDTQYF.

The chain is built from TRBV5-8 and TRBJ1-2; D is ambiguous. CDR3 length: 13 amino acids. V was clipped by 3 bases and J by 1 base, with 7 bases between them. The germline V gene has CDR1 SGHTS and CDR2 YDEGEE. The CDR3 coding sequence is TGTGCCAGCAGCTGGCCTGGTAACTATGGCTACACCTTC. This translates into CASSWPGNYGYTF.

This chain links TRBV29-1 with TRBJ2-5; TRBD1 is a possible D gene (5 bases). CDR1 is SQVTM, CDR2 ANQGSEA, per germline. Trimming removed 4 bases from V and 4 bases from J, with 16 bases in between. There are 14 residues in the CDR3. CDR3 residues: CSVVAGKIGETQYF. CDR3 sequence (DNA): TGCAGCGTTGTGGCAGGGAAGATAGGAGAGACCCAGTACTTC.

This chain links TRBV29-1 with TRBJ2-7; tentative D call: TRBD2 (5 bases). CDR1 is SQVTM, CDR2 ANQGSEA, per germline. The CDR3 totals 11 residues. The DNA for the CDR3 is TGCAGGGGTGGGAGCTCCTACGAGCAGTACTTC. Protein: CRGGSSYEQYF.